This T cell receptor (beta chain) was obtained from a study of T cell responses to AZD1222 COVID-19 vaccine. Trimming left V 0 bases short and J 3 bases short, with 8 bases between. The CDR3 is 15 amino acids. Per the germline V gene, CDR1 is SNHLY and CDR2 is FYNNEI. Points on this clone: Antigen unknown.

Findings of the study overall: It should be noted that donors were predominantly white British and more often female, and clonal diversity was possibly underestimated. Vaccine-associated CD4 TCRs ranged over spike, dominating at 160-218 and 743-854.

The method was immunoSEQ multiplex PCR; TCRdb's version includes in-frame clones alone and lacks a portion of them. The repertoire consists of more than 250,000 clones, with just over 90% occurring once and the leading ten covering roughly 0.5%. J is TRBJ2-2 and V is TRBV2; possibly TRBD1 for D (5 bases). This specimen consisted of peripheral blood, obtained on day 0 of AZD1222 vaccination. This sequence was found in an adult in good health. CDR3 region: CASSEAGADTGELFF. CDR3 coding DNA: TGTGCCAGCAGTGAAGCAGGGGCGGACACCGGGGAGCTGTTTTTT.